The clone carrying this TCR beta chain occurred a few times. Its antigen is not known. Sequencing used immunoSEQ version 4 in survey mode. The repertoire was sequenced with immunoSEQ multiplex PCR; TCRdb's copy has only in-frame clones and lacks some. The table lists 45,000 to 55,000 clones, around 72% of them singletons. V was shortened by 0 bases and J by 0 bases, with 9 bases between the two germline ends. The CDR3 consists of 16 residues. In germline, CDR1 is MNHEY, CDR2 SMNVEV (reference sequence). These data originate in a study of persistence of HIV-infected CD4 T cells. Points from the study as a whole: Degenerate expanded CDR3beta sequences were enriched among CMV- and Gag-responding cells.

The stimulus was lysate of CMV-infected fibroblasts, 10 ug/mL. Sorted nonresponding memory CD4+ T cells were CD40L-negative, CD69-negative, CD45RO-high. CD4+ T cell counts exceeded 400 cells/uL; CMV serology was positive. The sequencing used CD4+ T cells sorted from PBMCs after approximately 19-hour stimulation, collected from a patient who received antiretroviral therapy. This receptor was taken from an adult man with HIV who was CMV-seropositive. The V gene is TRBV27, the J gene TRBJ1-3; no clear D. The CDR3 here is CASSLSGGFSGNTIYF. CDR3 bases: TGTGCCAGCAGTTTATCGGGTGGGTTCTCTGGAAACACCATATATTTT.